Following are 2 T cell receptor beta chains from one sample sequenced in a study of Tregs in tolerant kidney transplant recipients. Sequenced by immunoSEQ multiplex PCR; TCRdb stores in-frame clones only, minus some. The table lists some 15,000 clones, approximately 61% of them singletons. No cognate antigen is known for these TCRs. Sequencing was performed on Tregs from blood cultured with allogeneic cells. Receptor source: a human donor in good health.

This clone ranks as medium-sized (0.01 to 0.1%). V gene TRBV11-3 combines with J gene TRBJ1-2, with D maybe TRBD1 (5 bases). Trimming left V 5 bases short and J 5 bases short, with 12 bases between. This CDR3 spans 13 amino acids. CDR1 and CDR2 (germline): SGHNT, YENEEA. This CDR3 is CASSPRGTYGYTF. CDR3 DNA sequence: TGTGCCAGCAGCCCCCGGGGGACTTATGGCTACACCTTC.

This chain links TRBV4-1 with TRBJ1-4, with 8 bases lining up with TRBD1. The CDR3 consists of 15 residues. V shed 4 bases and J 2 bases; nucleotides not matched to a gene: 3. The V gene's germline CDR1 is MGHRA and CDR2 YSYEKL. In nucleotides, the CDR3 is TGCGCCAGCAGCCTGACAGGGGCTACTAATGAAAAACTGTTTTTT. Translated, it gives CASSLTGATNEKLFF.